This entry lists 24 T cell receptor beta chains sequenced from one sample in a study of PD-1 blockade in classical Hodgkin lymphoma. The repertoire was sequenced with immunoSEQ multiplex PCR; TCRdb's copy has only in-frame clones and lacks some. In the table there are 24,000 or so clones, 60% to 85% of which are singletons. The patients all showed relapse after autologous stem cell transplantation, while their brentuximab vedotin exposure varied. This specimen consisted of peripheral blood mononuclear cells (PBMCs), obtained before the second cycle of nivolumab. The source is a human donor with classical Hodgkin lymphoma.

This clone was observed a single time. V and J are TRBV6-6 and TRBJ2-3; D gene unclear. CDR3 length: 16 residues. The germline V gene has CDR1 MNHNY and CDR2 SVGAGI (reference sequence). Trimming left V 2 bases short and J 0 bases short, with 12 bases between. CDR3 in amino acids: CASSYPRGTSTDTQYF. The CDR3 DNA reads TGTGCCAGCAGTTACCCTCGCGGAACTAGCACAGATACGCAGTATTTT.

J is TRBJ2-3 and V is TRBV9; TRBD2 matches at 10 bases. The CDR3 runs 15 residues. V lost 10 bases and J lost 3; bases outside the gene matches: 11. The germline V gene has CDR1 SGDLS and CDR2 YYNGEE. The chain's CDR3 is CARPEREGLTDTQYF. The CDR3 DNA reads TGTGCCCGACCCGAGCGGGAGGGCCTTACAGATACGCAGTATTTT.

This clone showed up just a few times. This sequence joins TRBV9 and TRBJ2-1; 12 nucleotides line up with TRBD2. This CDR3 contains 15 residues. V was pared by 0 bases and J by 9 bases, with 4 bases of the junction left unmatched. Germline V gene data show CDR1 as SGDLS and CDR2 as YYNGEE. CDR3 protein: CASSVGLAGASEQFF. The CDR3 DNA reads as TGTGCCAGCAGCGTAGGACTAGCGGGAGCTTCTGAGCAGTTCTTC.

The rearrangement links TRBV9 to TRBJ2-3; TRBD1 is a possible D gene (6 bases). Deletions cut 3 bases from V and 1 base from J, with 12 bases between. Germline CDR1 is SGDLS and CDR2 is YYNGEE. The CDR3 length is 15 residues. The CDR3 reads CASSGQGKGTDTQYF. The CDR3, as DNA: TGTGCCAGCAGCGGTCAGGGGAAGGGCACAGATACGCAGTATTTT.

The chain combines TRBV21-1 with TRBJ2-7; the table's D gene call, TRBD2, was not cross checked with the DNA. TRBV21-1 represents a pseudogene. The CDR3 contains 18 residues. The CDR3: CASSKPILTSGSTYEQYF. CDR3 sequence (DNA): TGTGCCAGCAGCAAACCTATTCTGACTAGCGGGAGTACCTACGAGCAGTACTTC.

This chain uses TRBV7-2 with TRBJ1-5; 8 bases map to TRBD1. The CDR3 is 16 amino acids. The germline V gene has CDR1 SGHTA and CDR2 FQGNSA. Trimming at V came to 5 bases and at J to 3 bases, leaving 9 bases not matched to a gene. The CDR3, as DNA: TGTGCCAGCAGCGAAGAGACAGGGGCAATCAATCAGCCCCAGCATTTT. Translated, it gives CASSEETGAINQPQHF.

V gene TRBV27 combines with J gene TRBJ2-2; 7 bases match TRBD1. V was clipped by 7 bases and J by 11 bases; unmatched bases: 13. Germline V gives CDR1 MNHEY, CDR2 SMNVEV (reference sequence). The CDR3 is made up of 14 amino acids. In DNA, the CDR3 is TGTGCCAGCAACCTAAACAGGGGCTCGGCAGAGCTGTTTTTT. Translating gives CASNLNRGSAELFF.

The chain combines TRBV5-1 with TRBJ2-1; 8 nucleotides line up with TRBD2. Germline V gene data show CDR1 as SGHRS and CDR2 as YFSETQ. There are 17 residues in the CDR3. With V trimmed by 5 bases and J by 8 bases, 18 bases remained unmatched. For the CDR3, the DNA is TGCGCCAGCAGTTACAGCCCAGCCGGGACTAGTAGCCATGAGCAGTTCTTC. Its protein product is CASSYSPAGTSSHEQFF.

The chain is built from TRBV7-3 and TRBJ2-1; 7 nucleotides align to TRBD2. With V trimmed by 2 bases and J by 0 bases, 10 bases remained unmatched. The V gene's germline CDR1 is SGHTA and CDR2 FQGTGA. The CDR3 extends over 18 amino acids. The CDR3 is CASSLDGLAVISYNEQFF. CDR3 nucleotide sequence: TGTGCCAGCAGCTTAGACGGGCTAGCGGTTATCTCCTACAATGAGCAGTTCTTC.

V is TRBV12-5 and J is TRBJ2-1; perhaps TRBD2 as D (6 bases). The CDR3 length is 14 residues. Germline lookup yields CDR1 LGHNT and CDR2 FRNRAP. Trimming left V 3 bases short and J 8 bases short, with 14 bases between. The CDR3, as DNA: TGTGCTAGTGGTTTAGGTGCGGGATCGGATGAGCAGTTCTTC. Encoded protein: CASGLGAGSDEQFF.

The chain couples TRBV14 to TRBJ2-2; D gene uncertain. Germline V gives CDR1 SGHDN, CDR2 FVKESK. The CDR3 runs to 14 residues. Trimming took off 4 bases at V and 2 bases at J, with 8 bases between the two ends. The CDR3 sequence is CASSREPNTGELFF. For the CDR3, the DNA is TGTGCCAGCAGCCGAGAGCCAAACACCGGGGAGCTGTTTTTT.

The rearrangement joins TRBV19 to TRBJ2-1; a possible D gene is TRBD2 (6 bases). Trimming stripped 9 bases from V and 8 bases from J, with 11 bases between. Germline-derived CDR1 and CDR2 are LNHDA and SQIVND (reference sequence). The length of the CDR3 is 11 residues. Written as DNA, the CDR3 is TGTGCCAGCGGGAGTTTCTATGAGCAGTTCTTC. Amino acid sequence: CASGSFYEQFF.

V gene TRBV28 combines with J gene TRBJ1-4, with unresolved D. Germline V CDR1 and CDR2: MDHEN, SYDVKM. The CDR3 is 14 residues long. V lost 2 bases and J 7 bases, leaving 11 bases between the germline ends. In DNA, the CDR3 is TGTGCCAGCAGTTTACCCCGCTGGGGTGAAAAACTGTTTTTT. Translation: CASSLPRWGEKLFF.

The chain joins TRBV11-3 to TRBJ2-5, with D tentatively TRBD2 (6 bases). The CDR3 contains 16 residues. Germline-derived CDR1 and CDR2 are SGHNT and YENEEA. V was clipped by 5 bases and J by 5 bases, with 21 bases between them. The CDR3 loop is CASSDFFLGGEETQYF. For the CDR3, the DNA is TGTGCCAGCAGCGACTTTTTTCTGGGGGGAGAGGAGACCCAGTACTTC.

This clone was picked up a small number of times. This rearrangement joins TRBV11-3 to TRBJ2-5; D uncertain. This CDR3 comprises 14 residues. Germline V gives CDR1 SGHNT, CDR2 YENEEA. V was trimmed by 1 base and J by 5 bases, leaving 11 bases between them. The CDR3 sequence is CASSLGGDSETQYF. The CDR3 DNA reads TGTGCCAGCAGCTTAGGTGGAGACTCTGAGACCCAGTACTTC.

The chain has TRBV30 and TRBJ2-3; TRBD2 might be the D (7 bases). The CDR3 consists of 14 residues. Trimming shortened V by 0 bases and J by 4 bases, and 11 bases separated the two germline ends. CDR1 GTSNPN and CDR2 SVGIG come from the germline V gene (reference sequence). For the CDR3, the DNA is TGTGCCTGGAGTGTACGGGGGGCCGCAGATACGCAGTATTTT. This codes for CAWSVRGAADTQYF.

This chain uses TRBV4-1 with TRBJ1-1; D remains ambiguous. The length of the CDR3 is 16 residues. Trimming took off 1 base at V and 1 base at J, with 13 bases between the two ends. Germline lookup yields CDR1 MGHRA and CDR2 YSYEKL. The CDR3 region has the DNA TGCGCCAGCAGCCAAGGCCCCCTAAAGAGGAACACTGAAGCTTTCTTT. It specifies CASSQGPLKRNTEAFF.

In DNA form, the CDR3 reads TGTGCCAGCATCGTCCGGCTAGCCTCCTACAATGAGCAGTTCTTC. Its translation: CASIVRLASYNEQFF. The chain joins TRBV6-1 to TRBJ2-1, with D possibly being TRBD2 (5 bases). There are 15 residues in the CDR3. V gave up 7 bases and J gave up 0 bases, with 13 bases separating them. Germline CDR1 is MNHNS and CDR2 is SASEGT.

This chain joins TRBV5-6 and TRBJ2-7, with a tentative D call TRBD2 (7 bases). The CDR3 totals 15 residues. Deletions cut 0 bases from V and 2 bases from J, with 12 bases between. In germline, CDR1 is SGHDT, CDR2 YYEEEE. The CDR3 DNA reads TGTGCCAGCAGCTTGGTCGGGGGGCGGGCCTACGAGCAGTACTTC. Its translation is CASSLVGGRAYEQYF.

The chain couples TRBV9 to TRBJ2-3, with 8 bases aligning to TRBD2. V lost 0 bases and J lost 0; bases outside the gene matches: 6. The CDR3 covers 17 residues. The germline V gene has CDR1 SGDLS and CDR2 YYNGEE. CDR3 nucleotide sequence: TGTGCCAGCAGCGTAGATTGGTCTAGCGGGAGCACAGATACGCAGTATTTT. It is translated as CASSVDWSSGSTDTQYF. The variable domain in full, completed from reference TRBV9 and TRBJ2-3, reads DSGVTQTPKHLITATGQRVTLRCSPRSGDLSVYWYQQSLDQGLQFLIQYYNGEERAKGNILERFSAQQFPDLHSELNLSSLELGDSALYFCASSVDWSSGSTDTQYFGPGTRLTVL.

This rearrangement joins TRBV2 to TRBJ2-7, with 7 bases lining up with TRBD2. The germline gives CDR1 SNHLY, CDR2 FYNNEI. The ends lost 8 bases at V and 3 bases at J; junction bases unmatched: 1. There are 11 residues in the CDR3. DNA of the CDR3: TGTGCCAGCGGGAGGGGCTACGAGCAGTACTTC. Translating gives CASGRGYEQYF.

The gene calls are TRBV7-2 and TRBJ1-2; D is unclear. V shed 1 base and J shed 8 bases, with 14 bases lying between them. The CDR3 length is 14 residues. Germline lookup yields CDR1 SGHTA and CDR2 FQGNSA. For the CDR3, the DNA is TGTGCCAGCAGCTTAGAATTCGCGGTCGGCGGCTACACCTTC. Translating it yields CASSLEFAVGGYTF.

The CDR3 nucleotides read TGTGCCAGCAGCTCCGGGAACCAAGAGACCCAGTACTTC. Encoded protein: CASSSGNQETQYF. This chain connects TRBV7-2 to TRBJ2-5, with D perhaps TRBD2 (5 bases). CDR1 and CDR2 (germline): SGHTA, FQGNSA. Trimming cost V 4 bases and J 0 bases, with 6 bases left between them. The CDR3 runs to 13 residues.

This rearrangement joins TRBV27 to TRBJ1-2; tentative D call: TRBD1 (5 bases). The CDR3 length is 13 residues. Trimming took 8 bases from V and 5 from J, leaving 15 bases between them. Looked up from germline, CDR1 is MNHEY and CDR2 is SMNVEV (reference sequence). CDR3 sequence (DNA): TGTGCCAGCGGGCCCTCGGGGCGGTATGGCTACACCTTC. Translation gives CASGPSGRYGYTF.